The clone carrying this T cell receptor beta chain was found many times. Antigen specificity is unknown. The record originates from a study of early T cells in non-severe SARS-CoV-2 infection. At the level of the study: It was bulk RNA from unsorted whole blood that was sequenced, and the chains were unpaired. Study results and caveats: Anti-spike CD8 responses were favored in VDJdb matching, and private and CD4 specificities were missed.

Germline trimming cut 4 bases from V and 4 bases from J; bases unmatched to any gene: 4. CDR1 is SGHKS, CDR2 YYEKEE, per germline (reference sequence). The CDR3 has 14 residues. One entry per CDR3 protein results from TCRdb running MiXCR on the 5' RACE reads. The sample lists roughly 51,000 distinct CDR3 sequences, 7.7% occurring once. The TCR originated in an adult who was a healthcare worker with PCR-confirmed SARS-CoV-2 infection or an uninfected control (not recorded which). The sequenced sample consisted of whole blood. The rearrangement links TRBV5-5 to TRBJ2-3, with 9 bases fitting TRBD1. The CDR3 nucleotides are TGTGCCAGCAGCATACAGGGGGCCTCAGATACGCAGTATTTT. Translating gives CASSIQGASDTQYF.